This passage covers 29 T cell receptor beta chains from one sample sequenced in a study of T cell responses to AZD1222 COVID-19 vaccine. Clones were read by immunoSEQ multiplex PCR, and TCRdb kept only the in-frame ones, dropping some. The profile shows 250,000 to 300,000 clones, 94% of them singletons. This material consisted of peripheral blood, taken 28 days after the second AZD1222 dose. These receptors were obtained from an adult who received the AZD1222 COVID-19 vaccine.

The rearrangement uses TRBV19 and TRBJ1-5; the D is unclear. The V gene's germline CDR1 is LNHDA and CDR2 SQIVND (reference sequence). Trimming removed 4 bases at V and 6 bases at J, with 10 bases between. The CDR3 runs 13 residues. The CDR3 nucleotides read TGTGCCAGTAGTACCGATCTCGGTCAGCCCCAGCATTTT. Translation: CASSTDLGQPQHF.

The chain carries TRBV7-3 and TRBJ2-3; D ambiguous. The length of the CDR3 is 13 residues. With 2 bases removed from V and 9 bases from J, the gap between germline ends came to 12 bases. CDR1 and CDR2 (germline): SGHTA, FQGTGA. CDR3 in amino acids: CASSLYPQATQYF. CDR3 DNA sequence: TGTGCCAGCAGCTTATACCCCCAGGCCACGCAGTATTTT.

V gene TRBV5-1 combines with J gene TRBJ2-5; D may be TRBD1 or TRBD2 (5 bases each). The V end was cut by 3 bases, the J end by 3 bases, with 12 bases between. CDR1 and CDR2 from the germline V gene are SGHRS and YFSETQ. CDR3 length equals 14 residues. The CDR3 region has the DNA TGCGCCAGCAGCTCTGGGACCAAAGAAGAGACCCAGTACTTC. Its protein product is CASSSGTKEETQYF.

The V and J genes are TRBV7-9 and TRBJ2-3, with TRBD2 matching 8 bases. V dropped 5 bases and J dropped 0; count of bases not matched to a gene: 4. The CDR3 has 15 amino acids. CDR1 SEHNR and CDR2 FQNEAQ come from the germline V gene (reference sequence). CDR3 DNA: TGTGCCAGCAGCGTAGGCGGGGGGAGCACAGATACGCAGTATTTT. It yields the protein CASSVGGGSTDTQYF.

The chain joins TRBV18 to TRBJ1-4; possible D gene TRBD1, 6 bases. The germline gives CDR1 KGHSH, CDR2 LQKENI. The CDR3 spans 14 residues. V was clipped by 6 bases and J by 0 bases, with 8 bases between them. The CDR3 loop is CASSRTATNEKLFF. In DNA, the CDR3 is TGTGCCAGCTCTCGGACAGCAACTAATGAAAAACTGTTTTTT.

V is TRBV19 and J is TRBJ2-2, with D uncertain. The CDR3 totals 16 residues. The V gene lost 4 bases and the J gene lost 1 base, with 13 bases spanning the gap. CDR1 is LNHDA and CDR2 is SQIVND in the germline V gene (reference sequence). The CDR3 bases are TGTGCCAGTAGTACCACAACCCAGGTGAACACCGGGGAGCTGTTTTTT. Translation: CASSTTTQVNTGELFF.

CDR3 protein: CASPTGTGVQPYEQYF. CDR3 DNA sequence: TGTGCCAGCCCCACCGGGACAGGGGTTCAGCCCTACGAGCAGTACTTC. The V gene is TRBV21-1, the J gene TRBJ2-7; the D call in the table, TRBD1, was not verified against the DNA. TRBV21-1 is marked as a pseudogene. The length of the CDR3 is 16 residues.

This rearrangement joins TRBV12-3 or TRBV12-4 to TRBJ1-3, with D uncertain. Trimming left V 4 bases short and J 5 bases short, with 3 bases between. CDR3 length equals 11 residues. This CDR3 reads CASSSRNTIYF. The CDR3 nucleotides are TGTGCCAGCAGTTCCCGAAACACCATATATTTT.

The chain links TRBV3-1 (or the pseudogene TRBV3-2) to TRBJ2-7; 9 positions agree with TRBD2. Trimming at V came to 4 bases and at J to 0 bases, leaving 10 bases not matched to a gene. The CDR3 covers 17 residues. The V gene's germline CDR1 is LGHDT and CDR2 YNNKEL (reference sequence). The CDR3 reads CASSPRLAAYSSYEQYF. The CDR3 DNA sequence: TGTGCCAGCAGCCCTAGACTAGCGGCTTATAGCTCCTACGAGCAGTACTTC.

This chain connects TRBV5-1 to TRBJ2-5, with TRBD1 identical over 7 bases. The V and J ends lost 4 bases and 5 bases, in that order; junction bases with no gene match: 8. The CDR3 has 14 amino acids. Germline values: CDR1 SGHRS, CDR2 YFSETQ. The CDR3 is CASSSGQVRETQYF. Here the CDR3 DNA reads TGCGCCAGCAGCAGCGGACAGGTGCGGGAGACCCAGTACTTC.

The chain employs TRBV28 and TRBJ1-2; no clear D. The CDR3 contains 12 residues. Trimming shortened V by 2 bases and J by 7 bases, and 8 bases separated the two germline ends. Looked up from germline, CDR1 is MDHEN and CDR2 is SYDVKM. CDR3 nucleotide sequence: TGTGCCAGCAGTTTACGGACCGGTGGCTACACCTTC. Translated, it gives CASSLRTGGYTF.

The rearrangement uses TRBV3-1 (or the pseudogene TRBV3-2) and TRBJ2-3; TRBD2 might be the D (7 bases). CDR1 is LGHDT, CDR2 YNNKEL, per germline (reference sequence). This CDR3 is built from 19 residues. V lost 0 bases and J lost 0, with 19 bases in between. The CDR3, as DNA: TGTGCCAGCAGCCAAGAGTTACGGGCGGGGGCCCCTAGCACAGATACGCAGTATTTT. Its protein product is CASSQELRAGAPSTDTQYF.

V is TRBV29-1 and J is TRBJ2-7; TRBD1 agrees at 8 bases. From germline, CDR1 is SQVTM and CDR2 ANQGSEA. Trimming removed 5 bases from V and 1 base from J; junction bases left unmatched: 4. CDR3 length: 13 residues. CDR3 DNA: TGCAGCGTTCGTGACAGGGGATCCTACGAGCAGTACTTC. This gives the protein CSVRDRGSYEQYF.

This chain connects TRBV4-3 to TRBJ2-4; D is uncertain. V lost 0 bases, J lost 0 bases, and 9 bases lay in between. Germline assignment: CDR1 LGHNA and CDR2 YSLEER. This CDR3 spans 16 amino acids. CDR3 amino acids: CASSQEGPQAKNIQYF. DNA of the CDR3: TGCGCCAGCAGCCAAGAGGGCCCTCAAGCCAAAAACATTCAGTACTTC.

This clone came up once. The J gene is TRBJ2-5, the V gene TRBV5-1, with no clear D. The V gene's germline CDR1 is SGHRS and CDR2 YFSETQ. Deletions cut 0 bases from V and 2 bases from J, with 8 bases between. This CDR3 region has 14 residues. The CDR3 DNA is TGCGCCAGCAGCTTGGTATGGGATCAAGAGACCCAGTACTTC. Translation: CASSLVWDQETQYF. Full variable domain (remainder filled in from reference TRBV5-1 and TRBJ2-5): KAGVTQTPRYLIKTRGQQVTLSCSPISGHRSVSWYQQTPGQGLQFLFEYFSETQRNKGNFPGRFSGRQFSNSRSEMNVSTLELGDSALYLCASSLVWDQETQYFGPGTRLLVL.

This clone showed up just once. V is TRBV2 and J is TRBJ1-1; D is ambiguous. The CDR3 totals 13 residues. V was trimmed by 6 bases and J by 4 bases, leaving 12 bases between them. The germline gives CDR1 SNHLY, CDR2 FYNNEI. The CDR3 region is CASRGGGVTEAFF. The CDR3 DNA follows: TGTGCCAGCAGGGGCGGTGGGGTCACTGAAGCTTTCTTT.

This clone was observed once. This chain links TRBV19 with TRBJ1-4; no definite D call. CDR3 length: 14 amino acids. V dropped 7 bases and J dropped 0 bases, with 9 bases sitting between them. The germline gives CDR1 LNHDA, CDR2 SQIVND (reference sequence). CDR3 sequence reads: CASTGSATNEKLFF. The CDR3 nucleotides are TGTGCCAGTACAGGATCGGCAACTAATGAAAAACTGTTTTTT.

This chain joins TRBV5-1 and TRBJ1-2; 10 bases are shared with TRBD1. The germline CDR1 and CDR2 sequences are SGHRS and YFSETQ. Trimming cost V 2 bases and J 8 bases; bases outside gene matches: 6. There are 14 residues in the CDR3. The CDR3 DNA sequence: TGCGCCAGCAGCTTTACGACAGGGGGCGCCGGCTACACCTTC. Translating it yields CASSFTTGGAGYTF.

The rearrangement uses TRBV14 and TRBJ2-2; TRBD2 matches at 7 bases. V shed 4 bases, J shed 6 bases, and the junction held 17 bases outside the gene matches. The V gene's germline CDR1 is SGHDN and CDR2 FVKESK. CDR3 length equals 18 residues. The CDR3, as DNA: TGTGCCAGCAGCCGACGATCCGGCGGGGGTTTTCTCGCCGGGGAGCTGTTTTTT. This translates into CASSRRSGGGFLAGELFF.

V is TRBV5-1 and J is TRBJ1-1; TRBD1 matches 8 bases. Germline V gene data show CDR1 as SGHRS and CDR2 as YFSETQ. The V segment lost 5 bases and the J segment 1 base; nucleotides outside the gene matches: 1. The CDR3 totals 13 residues. For the CDR3, the DNA is TGCGCCAGCAGACAGGGGGAGAACACTGAAGCTTTCTTT. It is translated as CASRQGENTEAFF.

This clone was detected only a few times. The sample carries other DNA sequences with the same CDR3. The rearrangement joins TRBV27 to TRBJ1-2; 8 bases are shared with TRBD1. The V gene end was trimmed by 5 bases and the J gene end by 5 bases; junction bases not matched to a gene: 4. CDR3 length equals 13 residues. Germline CDR1 and CDR2: MNHEY and SMNVEV (reference sequence). DNA for the CDR3: TGTGCCAGCAGTCTCGGGACAGGATATGGCTACACCTTC. It yields the protein CASSLGTGYGYTF.

The chain carries TRBV28 and TRBJ1-4; D is possibly TRBD1 (5 bases). CDR1 and CDR2 (germline): MDHEN, SYDVKM. Trimming shortened V by 11 bases and J by 10 bases, and 26 bases separated the two germline ends. The CDR3 is 15 residues long. DNA of the CDR3: TGTGCCTCGGGGGGGTCTGAGGGCCTAATTGGAAAACTGTTTTTT. Encoded protein: CASGGSEGLIGKLFF.

The rearrangement uses TRBV11-2 and TRBJ2-7; D is uncertain. This CDR3 has 13 residues. CDR1 and CDR2 (germline): SGHAT, FQNNGV. V shed 3 bases and J shed 3 bases, with 9 bases lying between them. CDR3 DNA: TGTGCCAGCAGCTTTTCAGATAGCTACGAGCAGTACTTC. This encodes CASSFSDSYEQYF. The entire variable domain, with the rest obtained from reference TRBV11-2 and TRBJ2-7, is as follows: EAGVAQSPRYKIIEKRQSVAFWCNPISGHATLYWYQQILGQGPKLLIQFQNNGVVDDSQLPKDRFSAERLKGVDSTLKIQPAKLEDSAVYLCASSFSDSYEQYFGPGTRLTVT.

This clone has just one count. The chain joins TRBV7-2 to TRBJ2-7, with D perhaps TRBD2 (6 bases). This CDR3 is 16 amino acids long. V shed 5 bases and J shed 3 bases, with 20 bases lying between them. In germline, CDR1 is SGHTA, CDR2 FQGNSA. CDR3 amino acids: CASSSSPRGLVYEQYF. The CDR3 bases are TGTGCCAGCAGCAGCAGCCCCCGGGGACTTGTCTACGAGCAGTACTTC.

This clone was recorded once. This chain connects TRBV20-1 to TRBJ2-5; D gene unclear. Germline values: CDR1 DFQATT, CDR2 SNEGSKA (reference sequence). The CDR3 loop spans 15 amino acids. V shed 3 bases and J shed 4 bases, with 18 bases lying between them. CDR3 protein: CSASPSADQSETQYF. The CDR3, as DNA: TGCAGTGCTAGTCCCAGCGCGGACCAGTCAGAGACCCAGTACTTC.

This chain joins TRBV4-3 and TRBJ2-6, with D tentatively TRBD1 (6 bases). The CDR3 runs 17 residues. The germline V and J ends were trimmed by 4 bases and 5 bases, with 18 bases remaining between them. CDR1 is LGHNA, CDR2 YSLEER, per germline. The CDR3 loop reads CASSRYRDNNRANVLTF. In DNA form, the CDR3 reads TGCGCCAGCAGCCGATACCGGGACAACAACCGGGCCAACGTCCTGACTTTC.

The chain links TRBV5-1 to TRBJ2-1; D not certain. The V end was cut by 1 base, the J end by 1 base, with 12 bases between. CDR3 length equals 16 residues. Looked up from germline, CDR1 is SGHRS and CDR2 is YFSETQ. The CDR3 DNA follows: TGCGCCAGCAGCTTGTTGGGCCTAGGATCCTACAATGAGCAGTTCTTC. This codes for CASSLLGLGSYNEQFF.

The CDR3 spells CASSVPETPLGEQFF. The CDR3 DNA follows: TGTGCCAGCAGCGTCCCCGAGACCCCCCTGGGGGAGCAGTTCTTC. The chain uses TRBV9 and TRBJ2-1; unclear D gene. CDR1 is SGDLS and CDR2 is YYNGEE in the germline V gene. The germline V and J ends were trimmed by 2 bases and 10 bases, with 19 bases remaining between them. This CDR3 region has 15 residues.

The chain has TRBV4-1 and TRBJ2-2, with D possibly TRBD1 on 6 matching bases. V lost 7 bases to trimming and J lost 0 bases, with 15 bases between them. There are 16 residues in the CDR3. In germline, CDR1 is MGHRA, CDR2 YSYEKL. DNA for the CDR3: TGCGCCAGCAAAAAAGGCCAGGGGACGAACACCGGGGAGCTGTTTTTT. Its protein is CASKKGQGTNTGELFF.